The text below deals with one T cell receptor beta chain. This clone is termed medium-sized (0.01 to 0.1%). Its antigen target is currently unknown. Nothing much larger sits one base from this clone, and base qualities are not available. Genomic DNA was extracted from sorted cells with the Quick-DNA Microprep Kit. TCRbeta DNA was amplified with the immunoSEQ hsTCRbeta kit following the manufacturer's protocol. TCRbeta libraries were sequenced on an Illumina MiSeq instrument. The authors processed their data as follows. Once out-of-frame sequences had been removed, 2 million to 2.5 million distinct TCRbeta sequences were left, which works out to an average of around 70,000 per individual. Each individual was scored using the number of roughly 150 previously reported CMV-associated TCRbeta sequences that the individual carried and the total number of productive distinct TCRbeta sequences. A beta-binomial model was reimplemented in Python, and scikit-learn random forests with default parameters were trained on US cohort data. Classifier performance on the Belgian cohort was summarized as median AUC with percentile confidence intervals over 10,000 bootstrap iterations. TCRdb retrieved this table from immuneACCESS and kept in-frame rearrangements only. Not all clones are present; in checked studies, unresolved V genes account for under half, and no reason is known for the remainder. That table is the source of V, J and clone size, and D and trimming were worked out from the DNA. In this sample the table shows 40,000 to 50,000 clones, under 80% of which occur a single time. 0.9% to 0.95% of the sample is in the top ten clones.

Single viable CD3+CD4+CD8-CD45RO+ cells were sorted as memory CD4+ T cells on a FACSAria II. CMV serostatus was determined using a Roche Elecsys assay that detects serum IgG against CMV pp150, pp28, p38 and p52. After the samples were thawed, total CD4+ T cells were enriched through positive selection using CD4 magnetic microbeads. The samples came from a different study that was designed specifically to examine the CD4+ T cell memory repertoire. Following standard operating procedures, peripheral blood mononuclear cells were isolated and cryopreserved, while serum was kept at -80 degrees C. Staining used CD3-PerCP (BW264/56), CD4-APC (RPA-T4), CD45RO-PE (UCHT1) and CD8-Pacific Orange (3B5) antibodies, with Sytox blue excluding non-viable cells. V drops 3 bases and J drops 6 bases, leaving 12 bases in between. CDR1 and CDR2 are read off the germline V gene as SGHAT and FQNNGV. The CDR3 has 14 amino acids, counting the end cysteine and phenylalanine. This entry keeps only the CDR3 DNA: 42 bases, framed from base 1.

This sample is part of a study of memory CD4+ T cells and cytomegalovirus serostatus (dated by TCRdb to between 2018 and 2021). General notes on the study: The cohort comprised 35 or so healthy Belgian adults, 9 CMV seropositive and some 25 CMV seronegative. CD4+ memory TCRbeta repertoires of a Belgian cohort with known cytomegalovirus serostatus were sequenced in order to replicate a published TCR-based CMV serostatus classifier.

What the work shows at the level of the full study, not this receptor alone: For predicting CMV serostatus, the median bootstrapped AUC was about 0.96 using the original framework and about 0.9 using a US-trained random forest. The results were interpreted as suggesting that the CMV-associated TCR signature is mostly present in the CD4+ memory repertoire. Only CD4+CD45RO+ memory cells were sequenced, unlike the original study, which covered naive and memory CD4+ and CD8+ populations. On the Belgian cohort, the classifier built on the original framework reached a median bootstrapped AUC of about 0.95, with a 95% CI of 0.76-1.00. Of 150 to 200 previously reported CMV-associated TCRbeta sequences, 60 to 85 appeared in the CD4+ memory repertoires, each in one to five individuals.

The chain uses TRBV11-2 and TRBJ2-1; the best D guess is TRBD1, with 6 bases matching. The clonotype originates from an adult in good health and CMV-seronegative. Sequencing was carried out using memory CD4+ T cells from blood. Here the CDR3 is given as CASSFGNRANEQFF. The nucleotide sequence is given as TGTGCCAGCAGCTTCGGAAACAGGGCCAATGAGCAGTTCTTC.